The 15 T cell receptor beta chains reported below all come from one sample, sequenced in a study of graft-versus-host responses after intestinal transplantation. Data came from immunoSEQ multiplex PCR; TCRdb stores just in-frame clones and leaves some out. This table has 35,000 to 40,000 clones, around four fifths appearing once. Material: PBMCs, obtained roughly 34 months after transplant. These TCRs come from a human patient who received an intestinal transplant, so some T cells may come from the graft donor.

The rearrangement links TRBV19 to TRBJ2-7; either TRBD1 or TRBD2 may fit D (5 bases each). This CDR3 is built from 13 residues. Germline CDR1 LNHDA, CDR2 SQIVND (reference sequence). Deletions cut 5 bases from V and 3 bases from J, with 11 bases between. The CDR3 DNA reads TGTGCCAGTAGTCCGGGACCGAGCTACGAGCAGTACTTC. It encodes CASSPGPSYEQYF.

The V and J genes are TRBV2 and TRBJ2-6; tentatively, D is TRBD1 or TRBD2 (6 bases each). V gave up 4 bases and J gave up 2 bases, with 9 bases separating them. This CDR3 is 15 amino acids long. Germline V CDR1 and CDR2: SNHLY, FYNNEI. The CDR3 DNA reads as TGTGCCAGCAGTGCGGGGGCTCCTGGGGCCAACGTCCTGACTTTC. Protein product: CASSAGAPGANVLTF.

The chain carries TRBV5-1 and TRBJ1-4; 9 bases match TRBD1. Germline trimming cut 0 bases from V and 6 bases from J; bases unmatched to any gene: 0. The CDR3 is 14 residues long. Germline values: CDR1 SGHRS, CDR2 YFSETQ. CDR3: CASSLGTGDEKLFF. CDR3 DNA sequence: TGCGCCAGCAGCTTGGGGACAGGGGATGAAAAACTGTTTTTT.

This clone was seen only a few times. The rearrangement joins TRBV18 to TRBJ1-1; TRBD1 is a possible D gene (5 bases). The V end lost 6 bases, the J end lost 1 base, and 15 bases lay between the germline ends. CDR3 length equals 15 residues. Per germline, CDR1 KGHSH and CDR2 LQKENI. The CDR3 nucleotides read TGTGCCAGCTCTCCCTTGGGGGTCGCGAACACTGAAGCTTTCTTT. Translating gives CASSPLGVANTEAFF.

CDR3 sequence (DNA): TGTGCCAGCAGCCGGATGACGACTAGCGGGAATGAGCAGTTCTTC. Amino acids: CASSRMTTSGNEQFF. This rearrangement joins TRBV13 to TRBJ2-1, with TRBD2 identical over 10 bases. From germline, CDR1 is PRHDT and CDR2 FYEKMQ (reference sequence). This CDR3 contains 15 residues. Trimming took 5 bases from V and 7 from J; bases not matched to a gene: 8.

The chain uses TRBV10-3 and TRBJ1-2; D may be TRBD1 (6 bases). Trimming pared 4 bases from V and 3 bases from J, leaving 15 bases between. Germline CDR1 and CDR2: ENHRY and SYGVKD. CDR3 length equals 15 residues. CDR3 residues: CAISGIDRSDYGYTF. The CDR3 DNA follows: TGTGCCATCAGTGGGATTGACAGGTCGGACTATGGCTACACCTTC.

CDR3 amino acids: CASSAQGAPTDTQYF. Written as DNA, the CDR3 is TGTGCCAGCAGCGCACAGGGGGCGCCCACAGATACGCAGTATTTT. The V call is TRBV7-3, the J call TRBJ2-3; 9 bases fit TRBD1. Germline V lookup: CDR1 SGHTA, CDR2 FQGTGA. The CDR3 is 15 residues long. J lost 2 bases, V lost 5 bases, and 5 bases had no gene match. Using reference TRBV7-3 and TRBJ2-3 for the parts outside the CDR3, the full variable domain is GAGVSQTPSNKVTEKGKYVELRCDPISGHTALYWYRQSLGQGPEFLIYFQGTGAADDSGLPNDRFFAVRPEGSVSTLKIQRTERGDSAVYLCASSAQGAPTDTQYFGPGTRLTVL.

V and J are TRBV11-2 and TRBJ1-3; 7 nucleotides align to TRBD1. In germline, CDR1 is SGHAT, CDR2 FQNNGV. CDR3 length: 17 amino acids. Trimming took 1 base from V and 2 from J; bases not matched to a gene: 8. The chain's CDR3 is CASSLAGGGRTGNTIYF. In nucleotides, the CDR3 is TGTGCCAGCAGCTTAGCAGGGGGGGGCAGGACTGGAAACACCATATATTTT.

The chain combines TRBV4-2 with TRBJ2-5; no firm D call. V shed 4 bases and J shed 5 bases, with 17 bases lying between them. Looked up from germline, CDR1 is LGHNA and CDR2 is YNFKEQ. The CDR3 totals 15 residues. The CDR3 bases are TGTGCCAGCAGCCCCGCCGAGAATGCCGGGGAGACCCAGTACTTC. Its protein product is CASSPAENAGETQYF.

The V gene is TRBV4-1, the J gene TRBJ2-3, with TRBD2 as a possible D gene (7 bases). Trimming removed 0 bases from V and 7 bases from J, with 14 bases in between. The CDR3 loop spans 15 amino acids. CDR1 and CDR2 from the germline V gene are MGHRA and YSYEKL. In DNA form, the CDR3 reads TGCGCCAGCAGCCAAGATGGAGGGGGGGGAAATACGCAGTATTTT. It is translated as CASSQDGGGGNTQYF.

This clone showed up just once. Additional DNA sequences in this sample encode the identical CDR3. This chain links TRBV5-1 with TRBJ1-4; D unclear. V was clipped by 5 bases and J by 5 bases, with 4 bases between them. CDR3 length: 11 amino acids. The germline gives CDR1 SGHRS, CDR2 YFSETQ. This CDR3 is CASRLNEKLFF. The CDR3 nucleotides read TGCGCCAGCAGACTAAATGAAAAACTGTTTTTT. Full variable domain (outside the CDR3, taken from reference TRBV5-1 and TRBJ1-4): KAGVTQTPRYLIKTRGQQVTLSCSPISGHRSVSWYQQTPGQGLQFLFEYFSETQRNKGNFPGRFSGRQFSNSRSEMNVSTLELGDSALYLCASRLNEKLFFGSGTQLSVL.

V usage is TRBV6-1 and J usage is TRBJ2-7; D perhaps matches TRBD2 (7 bases). V shed 2 bases and J shed 6 bases, with 17 bases lying between them. The CDR3 extends over 15 amino acids. Per germline, CDR1 MNHNS and CDR2 SASEGT. As DNA, the CDR3 is TGTGCCAGCAGTGAAATAACGGGGGGCTCACGCGAGCAGTACTTC. It is translated as CASSEITGGSREQYF.

This rearrangement joins TRBV30 to TRBJ1-3, with D unclear. CDR1 and CDR2 from the germline V gene are GTSNPN and SVGIG (reference sequence). This CDR3 region has 16 residues. V lost 0 bases, J lost 0 bases, and 12 bases lay in between. The CDR3 coding sequence is TGTGCCTGGAGTGTACTTCGGGCAAGCTCTGGAAACACCATATATTTT. It translates to CAWSVLRASSGNTIYF.

This sequence joins TRBV6-1 and TRBJ2-5; 10 nucleotides agree with TRBD2. CDR1 is MNHNS and CDR2 is SASEGT in the germline V gene. This CDR3 is 15 amino acids long. Trimming at V came to 2 bases and at J to 5 bases, leaving 5 bases not matched to a gene. The CDR3, as DNA: TGTGCCAGCAGTGAACAAGCGGGGGGGCTGGAGACCCAGTACTTC. This codes for CASSEQAGGLETQYF.

The rearrangement joins TRBV6-4 to TRBJ2-3; 14 nucleotides agree with TRBD2. V was pared by 3 bases and J by 4 bases, with 0 bases of the junction left unmatched. Germline V gene data show CDR1 as MRHNA and CDR2 as SNTAGT. The CDR3 is made up of 15 amino acids. In DNA form, the CDR3 reads TGTGCCAGCAGTGAGACTAGCGGGGGGGCAGATACGCAGTATTTT. Its protein product is CASSETSGGADTQYF.